The rows below give T cell receptor beta chains drawn from one sample of a study of cytomegalovirus exposure and HLA in healthy donors. Data came from immunoSEQ multiplex PCR; TCRdb stores just in-frame clones and leaves some out. Of about 130,000 clones listed, roughly 86% are singletons. Sequencing input: PBMCs. The receptor set was obtained from a man in his thirties or forties in good health and CMV-seronegative. CDR3s include the opening cysteine and the closing phenylalanine or tryptophan. A D gene is named only where the DNA matches it firmly. Clone size is not always given. Where it is, it says once, few, many or a class for expanded clones.

V gene	clone size	J gene	D gene	CDR3 protein	CDR3 DNA
TRBV27	NA	TRBJ2-1	TRBD2	CASSFKREGGHEQFF	TGTGCCAGCAGTTTTAAGCGGGAGGGCGGCCATGAGCAGTTCTTC
TRBV6-6	many	TRBJ1-2	TRBD1	CASTRRDSYGYTF	TGTGCCAGCACCCGACGGGACAGTTATGGCTACACCTTC
TRBV2	NA	TRBJ2-1	NA	CASSEIRGEQFF	TGTGCCAGCAGTGAAATTCGCGGTGAGCAGTTCTTC
TRBV4-1	NA	TRBJ1-2	NA	CASSRHQGGDGYTF	TGCGCCAGCAGCCGGCACCAGGGAGGAGATGGCTACACCTTC
TRBV5-6	few	TRBJ1-5	NA	CASSLTGYDQPQHF	TGTGCCAGCAGCTTGACAGGGTATGATCAGCCCCAGCATTTT
TRBV5-5	once	TRBJ2-7	TRBD1	CASSLAGQREQYF	TGTGCCAGCAGCTTGGCGGGACAGAGAGAGCAGTACTTC
TRBV5-1	NA	TRBJ2-1	NA	CASSLFIRGSYNEQFF	TGCGCCAGCAGCTTGTTTATCCGAGGATCCTACAATGAGCAGTTCTTC
TRBV27	NA	TRBJ2-7	TRBD1	CASSTPGQISYEQYF	TGTGCCAGCAGTACACCGGGACAGATATCCTACGAGCAGTACTTC
TRBV12-5	NA	TRBJ1-5	NA	CASIRELSNQPQHF	TGTGCTAGTATTCGGGAGTTGAGCAATCAGCCCCAGCATTTT
TRBV15	NA	TRBJ2-7	NA	CATSRDRQNYYEQYF	TGTGCCACCAGCAGAGACAGACAGAATTACTACGAGCAGTACTTC
TRBV5-5	NA	TRBJ2-7	TRBD2	CASSSLAGPYEQYF	TGTGCCAGCAGCTCCCTAGCGGGACCCTACGAGCAGTACTTC
TRBV4-1	NA	TRBJ1-1	NA	CASSQETPGLLNTEAFF	TGCGCCAGCAGCCAAGAAACCCCGGGACTCCTGAACACTGAAGCTTTCTTT
TRBV27	NA	TRBJ1-1	TRBD1	CASSSRTGKNTEAFF	TGTGCCAGCAGTTCCAGGACAGGGAAGAACACTGAAGCTTTCTTT
TRBV6-5	once	TRBJ2-7	TRBD1	CASSYPSGQGGEQYF	TGTGCCAGCAGTTACCCATCCGGACAGGGAGGCGAGCAGTACTTC
TRBV5-6	NA	TRBJ2-7	TRBD2	CASSLGREKEQYF	TGTGCCAGCAGCTTGGGGCGGGAGAAGGAGCAGTACTTC
TRBV7-8	NA	TRBJ2-5	NA	CASSLAGRFDTQYF	TGTGCCAGCAGCTTAGCGGGGCGTTTTGACACCCAGTACTTC
TRBV5-6	NA	TRBJ1-5	NA	CASSLVGGNQPQHF	TGTGCCAGCAGCTTGGTCGGGGGCAATCAGCCCCAGCATTTT
TRBV29-1	few	TRBJ2-7	NA	CSILTGNSYEQYF	TGCAGCATATTGACAGGCAACTCCTACGAGCAGTACTTC
TRBV7-9	NA	TRBJ1-2	NA	CASSFGQSGYTF	TGTGCCAGCAGCTTCGGACAGTCTGGCTACACCTTC
TRBV29-1	once	TRBJ2-7	TRBD1	CSVHPGTGDYEQYF	TGCAGCGTTCACCCCGGGACAGGGGACTACGAGCAGTACTTC
TRBV28	NA	TRBJ2-2	NA	CASTPQWGELFF	TGTGCCAGCACCCCCCAGTGGGGGGAGCTGTTTTTT
TRBV5-1	NA	TRBJ1-5	TRBD1	CASSLVQGNQPQHF	TGCGCCAGCAGCTTGGTACAGGGGAATCAGCCCCAGCATTTT
TRBV19	once	TRBJ1-1	NA	CASSMRGGDTEAFF	TGTGCCAGTAGTATGAGAGGAGGGGACACTGAAGCTTTCTTT
TRBV7-6	once	TRBJ1-1	NA	CASSSNPLEALGNTEAFF	TGTGCCAGCAGCTCAAATCCCCTCGAAGCCCTAGGGAACACTGAAGCTTTCTTT
TRBV7-9	few	TRBJ1-1	NA	CASRHLKAARAEAFF	TGTGCCAGCAGACACCTGAAAGCGGCTAGGGCTGAAGCTTTCTTT
TRBV7-2	NA	TRBJ2-3	NA	CASSSPPARPIFLDTQYF	TGTGCCAGCAGCTCCCCCCCGGCTAGACCTATTTTTTTAGATACGCAGTATTTT
TRBV5-1	NA	TRBJ2-3	TRBD2	CASSPLATTGDTQYF	TGCGCCAGCAGCCCACTAGCGACTACAGGAGATACGCAGTATTTT
TRBV4-3	NA	TRBJ2-6	NA	CASSQDDRKNDNVLTF	TGCGCCAGCAGCCAAGATGACAGAAAAAATGACAACGTCCTGACTTTC
TRBV5-4	NA	TRBJ1-5	TRBD1	CASSPDRGNQPQHF	TGTGCCAGCAGTCCCGACAGGGGCAATCAGCCCCAGCATTTT
TRBV2	few	TRBJ1-4	NA	CASGPQVNEKLFF	TGTGCCAGCGGTCCACAGGTTAATGAAAAACTGTTTTTT
TRBV18	NA	TRBJ2-1	TRBD2	CASLPSGRLNEQFF	TGTGCCAGCCTTCCTAGCGGGAGGTTAAATGAGCAGTTCTTC
TRBV7-9	NA	TRBJ1-3	NA	CASSLSRTLSGNTIYF	TGTGCCAGCAGCTTATCAAGGACACTCTCTGGAAACACCATATATTTT
TRBV7-2	NA	TRBJ2-7	TRBD2	CASSFGLVSHEQYF	TGTGCCAGCAGCTTCGGACTAGTGTCCCACGAGCAGTACTTC
TRBV7-9	once	TRBJ1-4	NA	CASSQSTVLYEKLFF	TGTGCCAGCAGCCAGTCGACAGTTCTGTATGAAAAACTGTTTTTT
TRBV5-1	NA	TRBJ2-6	NA	CASSLEGAGANVLTF	TGCGCCAGCAGCTTGGAGGGGGCTGGGGCCAACGTCCTGACTTTC
TRBV13	once	TRBJ2-7	TRBD1	CASSSLSGQASYEQYF	TGTGCCAGCAGCTCACTTTCGGGACAGGCTTCCTACGAGCAGTACTTC
TRBV6-5	NA	TRBJ1-5	TRBD1	CASSSYRGQGQPQHF	TGTGCCAGCAGCTCCTACAGGGGGCAGGGACAGCCCCAGCATTTT
TRBV27	NA	TRBJ1-2	TRBD1	CASAPGGASVSYTF	TGTGCCAGCGCACCAGGGGGCGCGAGTGTTAGCTACACCTTC
TRBV5-4	NA	TRBJ2-1	TRBD2	CASSLGLAGGYEQFF	TGTGCCAGCAGCTTAGGACTAGCGGGAGGATATGAGCAGTTCTTC
TRBV13	few	TRBJ2-5	TRBD1	CASSSRDRGYQETQYF	TGTGCCAGCAGCTCTCGGGACAGGGGATACCAAGAGACCCAGTACTTC
TRBV30	NA	TRBJ2-3	TRBD2	CACGLAGAKTDTQYF	TGTGCCTGCGGACTAGCGGGGGCTAAGACAGATACGCAGTATTTT
TRBV7-7	NA	TRBJ2-3	NA	CASSLGQGDTQYF	TGTGCCAGCAGCTTAGGGCAGGGAGATACGCAGTATTTT
TRBV7-2	NA	TRBJ1-4	TRBD1	CASGTGMSTNEKLFF	TGTGCCAGCGGGACAGGGATGTCAACTAATGAAAAACTGTTTTTT
TRBV6-6	once	TRBJ1-4	TRBD1	CASSYPDRGHEKLFF	TGTGCCAGCAGTTACCCGGACAGGGGGCATGAAAAACTGTTTTTT
TRBV5-6	NA	TRBJ1-3	NA	CASSFTGKSGNTIYF	TGTGCCAGCAGCTTTACAGGGAAATCTGGAAACACCATATATTTT
TRBV12-5	few	TRBJ2-7	NA	CASGPRGGSTAAPYEQYF	TGTGCTAGTGGTCCCCGTGGTGGCTCCACTGCGGCTCCCTACGAGCAGTACTTC
TRBV9	NA	TRBJ2-1	TRBD2	CASSTSGANEQFF	TGTGCCAGCAGTACTAGCGGGGCTAATGAGCAGTTCTTC
TRBV18	NA	TRBJ2-4	NA	CASSPGARERNIQYF	TGTGCCAGCTCACCAGGGGCCAGAGAAAGGAACATTCAGTACTTC
TRBV9	NA	TRBJ1-5	TRBD1	CASSVEGGEIEPQHF	TGTGCCAGCAGCGTAGAAGGGGGCGAGATAGAGCCCCAGCATTTT
TRBV2	few	TRBJ1-5	NA	CASSEFLGTPQHF	TGTGCCAGCAGTGAATTTCTAGGTACACCCCAGCATTTT
TRBV6-6	NA	TRBJ2-7	TRBD2	CASRTAGEGYEQYF	TGTGCCAGCAGGACAGCGGGAGAGGGCTACGAGCAGTACTTC